Described below is a single T cell receptor (beta chain) sequence and its context. This clonotype has a single count. Its target antigen remains unknown. Per-nucleotide qualities are absent, and no much larger clonotype sits a single base away. Libraries were prepared through 5' RACE. TCRdb names Illumina HiSeq 2500 as the instrument used. A second PCR of about 7 to 12 cycles was run with a J-beta primer mix and a sample-barcoded 5' primer. A template-switch 5' adaptor carrying 12 random nucleotides introduced a unique molecular identifier onto each TCR beta cDNA molecule. Each sample yielded at least 3 million CDR3-containing paired-end reads. First-strand cDNA synthesis was performed from all RNA using the Mint cDNA synthesis kit, with priming by a TRBC-specific oligonucleotide. Following uracil-DNA glycosylase treatment, a first 18-cycle PCR with universal primers M1SS and BC2_uni_R was performed on all cDNA. The study's own analysis went as follows. Normalization of each sample was performed by random selection of 1 million high-quality reads, each carrying a distinct molecular identifier. Instead of being binned into consensus sequences, reads that shared molecular identifiers were thrown out. MiTCR, run with a Q25 quality threshold and the strictest error-elimination algorithm, handled CDR3 identification, clonotype clustering and error correction. Lower-bound total TCR beta diversity was estimated with a nonparametric unseen species model using Euler transformation. TCRdb took the public reads, trimmed them with fastp at Q25, ran MiXCR for clone calling and kept in-frame beta chains. Rows merge per CDR3 protein into single entries with the most common DNA and genes. The V and J calls come from TCRdb's annotation, not from the publication. Here the sample has around 1,600,000 distinct CDR3 sequences; approximately 42% occur a single time. The ten most abundant clones make up approximately 4.1% of the sample.

This record belongs to a study of blood T cells in healthy people across ages (dated by TCRdb to between 2014 and 2017). Describing the broader study: In model experiments, template switching captured roughly one uniquely barcoded TCR beta cDNA molecule for every two T cells. The study measured age-related changes in TCR beta repertoire diversity using deep sequencing normalized with unique cDNA molecular identifiers. Donors were grouped into four age groups: young (average 16 years), middle-aged (39), aged (about 60) and long-lived (around 82). To avoid experimental bias, donors of different ages were randomly spread across the sequencing lanes. Two additional independent replicas of 1 million unique cDNA reads from the same blood draw were analyzed for two donors (one aged 18 to 30 and one aged 80 or older).

Overall study results and their limits: Because the CMV infection status of the donors was unknown, age-related changes in expanded clonotypes may potentially have been confounded. Compared with the aged group, the long-lived group had more naive CD4+ T cells, fewer expanded clones and increased TCR diversity, a pattern suggesting age selection. Bulk unsorted PBMC profiling prevented conclusive comparison of naive and antigen-experienced compartments. Estimates of total diversity from one million sequenced T cells were regarded as lower bounds and underestimates. As age increased, observed TCR beta diversity per million T cells dropped in a roughly linear way, and a significant reduction was already evident by age roughly 40. Observed TCR beta diversity correlated strongly with the percentage of naive T cells measured by flow cytometry.

CDR1 and CDR2 are read off the germline V gene as LGHNA and YSLEER. The trim is 1 base for V and 6 bases for J, with a gap of 16 bases between the germline ends. Spanning cysteine to phenylalanine, the CDR3 consists of 16 amino acids. The only DNA kept is the CDR3, 48 bases in frame from the first base. Systemically healthy Caucasian individuals from Russia, 35 to 50 in total and aged about 6 to 100 years, were included as donors. Each donor gave ten milliliters of peripheral blood, collected into EDTA-treated Vacutainer tubes. PBMCs were isolated by Ficoll-Paque density-gradient centrifugation, with at least 7 million obtained per sample. Trizol reagent was used to extract total RNA from PBMCs, with at least 5.5 micrograms per sample. For every donor, flow cytometry on a PBMC aliquot measured the percentage of naive CD45RAhigh/CD27high T cells.

This TCR was sampled from a woman aged 18 to 35 in good health. Rearrangement joined TRBV4-3 to TRBJ2-1; TRBD1 is perhaps the D gene, given 6 matching bases. Sequencing input: blood. The sequenced DNA: TGCGCCAGCAGCCAAGCCCTTTATGGACAGCCCAATGAGCAGTTCTTC. Translation gives CASSQALYGQPNEQFF.